The 13 T cell receptor beta chains listed next were all sequenced from one sample in a study of blood T cell repertoires in COVID-19. Using immunoSEQ multiplex PCR, the repertoire was profiled, and TCRdb retains in-frame clones only, with some absent. This table has 25,000 to 30,000 clones, approximately 90% appearing once. Material: peripheral blood. These TCRs come from a human donor in a cohort sampled during active COVID-19.

The chain carries TRBV7-3 and TRBJ2-7; TRBD2 might be the D (6 bases). Between the trimmed V and J ends, which lost 2 bases and 3 bases, there was a span of 8 bases. This CDR3 has 13 amino acids. Per the germline V gene, CDR1 is SGHTA and CDR2 is FQGTGA. The CDR3 here is CASSLASDYEQYF. The CDR3 DNA is TGTGCCAGCAGCTTAGCTAGCGACTACGAGCAGTACTTC.

This clone has a single count. This rearrangement joins TRBV9 to TRBJ1-2, with 10 nucleotides matching TRBD1. Germline values: CDR1 SGDLS, CDR2 YYNGEE. After removal of 0 bases from V and 4 bases from J, the junction contained 6 bases not matched to a gene. The CDR3 consists of 16 residues. The CDR3 DNA reads TGTGCCAGCAGCGTAGGGGGACAGGGGACCTTCTATGGCTACACCTTC. It encodes CASSVGGQGTFYGYTF. Together with reference TRBV9 and TRBJ1-2, the CDR3 gives the full variable domain: DSGVTQTPKHLITATGQRVTLRCSPRSGDLSVYWYQQSLDQGLQFLIQYYNGEERAKGNILERFSAQQFPDLHSELNLSSLELGDSALYFCASSVGGQGTFYGYTFGSGTRLTVV.

The rearrangement links TRBV5-1 to TRBJ1-3; 8 nucleotides align to TRBD1. J was trimmed by 1 base and V by 4 bases; bases with no gene match: 7. Germline V gene sequence: CDR1 SGHRS, CDR2 YFSETQ. The CDR3 is 16 amino acids. The CDR3 DNA reads as TGCGCCAGCAGCAGCCGCACAGGGGGATCTGGAAACACCATATATTTT. Translated: CASSSRTGGSGNTIYF.

V usage is TRBV5-1 and J usage is TRBJ1-2; D remains unclear. Trimming took off 5 bases at V and 0 bases at J, with 8 bases between the two ends. This CDR3 is built from 13 residues. The V gene's germline CDR1 is SGHRS and CDR2 YFSETQ. This CDR3 is CASSNRTNYGYTF. The CDR3 DNA reads as TGCGCCAGCAGTAACAGAACTAACTATGGCTACACCTTC. Full variable domain (rest looked up from reference TRBV5-1 and TRBJ1-2): KAGVTQTPRYLIKTRGQQVTLSCSPISGHRSVSWYQQTPGQGLQFLFEYFSETQRNKGNFPGRFSGRQFSNSRSEMNVSTLELGDSALYLCASSNRTNYGYTFGSGTRLTVV.

This chain joins TRBV5-4 and TRBJ2-3, with D possibly being TRBD2 (5 bases). This CDR3 is 16 amino acids long. V was clipped by 0 bases and J by 0 bases, with 11 bases between them. Per germline, CDR1 SGHNT and CDR2 YYREEE (reference sequence). The CDR3 reads CASSLDSVPSTDTQYF. CDR3 bases: TGTGCCAGCAGCTTGGATAGCGTACCTAGCACAGATACGCAGTATTTT.

This chain links TRBV3-1 (or the pseudogene TRBV3-2) with TRBJ2-5; 7 bases align to TRBD2. In germline, CDR1 is LGHDT, CDR2 YNNKEL (reference sequence). V was pared by 4 bases and J by 2 bases, with 4 bases of the junction left unmatched. The CDR3 has 14 residues. Here the CDR3 DNA reads TGTGCCAGCAGCCCGACTAGCTCACAAGAGACCCAGTACTTC. This encodes CASSPTSSQETQYF.

The chain carries TRBV6-6 and TRBJ2-2; 7 bases fit TRBD2. CDR1 MNHNY and CDR2 SVGAGI come from the germline V gene (reference sequence). V was pared by 7 bases and J by 5 bases, with 7 bases of the junction left unmatched. The CDR3 has 14 amino acids. CDR3: CASTLLASTGELFF. The CDR3 nucleotides read TGTGCCAGCACCCTACTAGCGAGTACCGGGGAGCTGTTTTTT.

This sequence joins TRBV4-2 and TRBJ1-1, with unresolved D. Trimming removed 0 bases from V and 0 bases from J, with 8 bases in between. CDR1 LGHNA and CDR2 YNFKEQ come from the germline V gene. This CDR3 region has 15 residues. This chain's CDR3 is CASSQERLLNTEAFF. The CDR3 region has the DNA TGTGCCAGCAGCCAAGAGCGCCTATTGAACACTGAAGCTTTCTTT.

The chain carries TRBV2 and TRBJ1-4; 10 nucleotides align to TRBD1. The CDR3 runs 14 residues. Germline V lookup: CDR1 SNHLY, CDR2 FYNNEI. V lost 6 bases and J lost 6; bases outside the gene matches: 4. The DNA for the CDR3 is TGTGCCAGCAGAACCGGGACAGGGGATGAAAAACTGTTTTTT. It encodes CASRTGTGDEKLFF.

This sequence joins TRBV11-2 and TRBJ1-1; D ambiguous. V gave up 5 bases and J gave up 1 base, with 8 bases separating them. The CDR3 totals 13 residues. CDR1 SGHAT and CDR2 FQNNGV come from the germline V gene. The chain's CDR3 is CASSPNTNTEAFF. The CDR3, as DNA: TGTGCCAGCAGCCCCAACACGAACACTGAAGCTTTCTTT.

This chain connects TRBV5-6 to TRBJ1-1, with TRBD1 identical over 7 bases. V trimming: 4 bases; J trimming: 10 bases; junction bases outside the gene matches: 7. The CDR3 extends over 12 amino acids. The V gene's germline CDR1 is SGHDT and CDR2 YYEEEE. The CDR3, as DNA: TGTGCCAGCAGCCGCGCCGCAGGGGGAGCTTTCTTT. As protein: CASSRAAGGAFF. The full variable domain, rest sourced from reference TRBV5-6 and TRBJ1-1, is DAGVTQSPTHLIKTRGQQVTLRCSPKSGHDTVSWYQQALGQGPQFIFQYYEEEERQRGNFPDRFSGHQFPNYSSELNVNALLLGDSALYLCASSRAAGGAFFGQGTRLTVV.

The rearrangement links TRBV10-3 to TRBJ2-7, with TRBD2 identical over 10 bases. The CDR3 extends over 15 amino acids. With V trimmed by 2 bases and J by 4 bases, 5 bases remained unmatched. Germline lookup yields CDR1 ENHRY and CDR2 SYGVKD. CDR3 coding DNA: TGTGCCATCAGTGAGGCTAGCGGGAGTGAGTACGAGCAGTACTTC. This sequence encodes CAISEASGSEYEQYF.

The rearrangement uses TRBV14 and TRBJ1-6, with D possibly being TRBD1 (5 bases). Germline assignment: CDR1 SGHDN and CDR2 FVKESK. Trimming cost V 2 bases and J 13 bases, with 15 bases left between them. The CDR3 is 14 amino acids. The CDR3 is CASSQTQRGVPLHF. CDR3 bases: TGTGCCAGCAGCCAAACCCAGCGGGGGGTGCCCCTCCACTTT.